This TCR beta chain was sequenced in a study of memory CD4+ T cells and cytomegalovirus serostatus. Study as a whole: Healthy Belgian adult donors included about nine CMV-positive and some 24 CMV-negative people.

V shed 0 bases and J shed 5 bases, with 11 bases lying between them. Germline V gene data show CDR1 as SGHRS and CDR2 as YFSETQ. The CDR3 spans 14 residues. With regard to this clone: Its cognate antigen is unknown.

Clones were read by immunoSEQ multiplex PCR, and TCRdb kept only the in-frame ones, dropping some. This sample has 75,000 to 95,000 clones; 75% to 90% occur once, and the top ten carry around 0.75%. Notes on the study in general: Suggested: most of the CMV-linked TCR signature lies in CD4+ memory cells.

Single viable CD3+CD4+CD8-CD45RO+ cells were sorted as the memory CD4+ T cells. This receptor was identified in an adult in good health and CMV-seronegative. V gene TRBV5-1 combines with J gene TRBJ1-2, with D unresolved. The sequenced sample consisted of memory CD4+ T cells from blood. The CDR3 protein is CASSLEGPEYGYTF. CDR3 nucleotide sequence: TGCGCCAGCAGCTTGGAGGGCCCAGAATATGGCTACACCTTC.